This T cell receptor beta chain was documented in a study of identical twins. MiXCR was run by TCRdb on the 5' RACE reads, yielding one entry per CDR3 protein. The sample carries approximately 220,000 distinct CDR3 sequences, roughly 7.5% recorded once. This clonotype turned up a few times. Its specificity is not known. Notes on the study in general: Models predicted too little out-of-frame TCR alpha sharing in monozygotic twins. Beta out-of-frame sequences showed weaker excess twin sharing.

The CDR3 covers 13 residues. The ends were cut back, 6 bases at V and 4 bases at J, with 13 bases in the middle. Per the germline V gene, CDR1 is SQVTM and CDR2 is ANQGSEA. The sample was also reused in another study, on yellow fever vaccine responses in identical twins.

The chain employs TRBV29-1 and TRBJ2-1; D remains ambiguous. The receptor's source is a woman between 18 and 30 years old in good health. The sample taken for sequencing was CD8+ T cells sorted from blood. CDR3 sequence: CSVPVRAYNEQFF. In DNA form, the CDR3 reads TGCAGCGTCCCCGTGAGAGCGTACAATGAGCAGTTCTTC.